Given below is one TCR beta chain in context. The sample originates from a study of blood T cell repertoires in COVID-19. Here immunoSEQ multiplex PCR was the method, and the copy in TCRdb shows in-frame clones only, minus some. This table holds roughly 85,000 clones, roughly 80% found once. This clonotype was sampled from a human donor in a cohort sampled during active COVID-19. Sample: peripheral blood.

The CDR3 reads CASSLWAGVEAFF. In nucleotides, the CDR3 is TGTGCCAGCAGTTTATGGGCGGGGGTCGAAGCTTTCTTT. This chain links TRBV28 with TRBJ1-1; tentatively, D is TRBD1 (5 bases). V was clipped by 0 bases and J by 8 bases, with 10 bases between them. This CDR3 contains 13 residues. From germline, CDR1 is MDHEN and CDR2 SYDVKM.